This TCR beta chain was captured in a study of blood T cells in healthy people across ages (dated by TCRdb to the mid-2010s). Context from the whole study: In model experiments, template switching captured roughly one uniquely barcoded TCR beta cDNA molecule for every two T cells. The study measured age-related changes in TCR beta repertoire diversity using deep sequencing normalized with unique cDNA molecular identifiers. The donors were split into four age groups: young (average about 16 years), middle-aged (about 40), aged (about 56) and long-lived (roughly 86). To avoid experimental bias, donors of different ages were distributed randomly across sequencing lanes. Using the same blood draw, the study looked at two additional independent replicas of 1 million unique cDNA reads for two donors, one aged 18 to 30 and the other aged 80 or older.

Turning to this clonotype: Its antigen remains unidentified. No much larger clone exists at a distance of one base, and base qualities are not known.

What the authors observed across the whole study: Observed TCR beta diversity correlated strongly with the percentage of naive T cells measured by flow cytometry. Since profiling was done on bulk unsorted PBMCs, naive and antigen-experienced compartments could not be conclusively compared. Because the CMV infection status of the donors was unknown, age-related changes in expanded clonotypes may potentially have been confounded. As age increased, observed TCR beta diversity per million T cells dropped in a roughly linear way, and a significant reduction was already evident by age 40. Estimates of total diversity based on one million sequenced T cells were considered lower bounds and underestimates. Compared with the aged group, more naive CD4+ T cells, fewer expanded clones and increased TCR diversity were shown by the long-lived group, suggesting age selection.

Preparation of the library involved 5' RACE. The reads were generated on an Illumina HiSeq 2500. The second PCR ran for about 7 to 11 cycles and used a J-beta primer mix along with a sample-barcoded 5' primer. Each TCR beta cDNA molecule received a unique molecular identifier from a template-switch 5' adaptor carrying 12 random nucleotides. At least 3 million CDR3-containing paired-end reads were obtained from each sample. All of the RNA was converted into first-strand cDNA using the Mint cDNA synthesis kit, with a TRBC-specific oligonucleotide serving as the primer. Following uracil-DNA glycosylase treatment, a first 18-cycle PCR with universal primers M1SS and BC2_uni_R was performed on all cDNA. As for the authors' bioinformatics: For normalization, 1 million high-quality reads, each with a distinct molecular identifier, were randomly selected from each sample. Instead of being binned into consensus sequences, reads with shared molecular identifiers were discarded. CDR3 identification, clonotype clustering and error correction used MiTCR with a Q25 quality threshold and the strictest error-elimination algorithm. A nonparametric unseen species model with Euler transformation was used to estimate a lower bound on total TCR beta diversity. In-frame beta chains were kept once TCRdb had trimmed the public reads at Q25 with fastp and called clones with MiXCR. CDR3 protein sequences are deduplicated, and each keeps its most common genes and DNA. The V and J calls, along with clone size, are taken from TCRdb and not from the paper's own processing. A total of some 880,000 distinct CDR3 sequences appear in this sample, roughly 40% of them only once. Clones ranked in the top ten supply roughly 13% of the sample.

For CDR1 and CDR2, the germline V gene lists SGHRS and YFSETQ. CDR3 length: 15 amino acids, cysteine to phenylalanine. CDR3 DNA is the only sequence kept; it has 45 bases, read in frame from the first base. V drops 0 bases and J drops 2 bases, leaving 11 bases in between. Systemically healthy Caucasian individuals from Russia, 39 in total and aged roughly 6 to 95 years, were included as donors. Each donor gave roughly 11 milliliters of peripheral blood, drawn into EDTA-treated Vacutainer tubes. Ficoll-Paque density-gradient centrifugation was used to isolate PBMCs, with at least 6.5 million per sample. Total RNA, at least 6 micrograms per sample, was extracted from PBMCs with Trizol reagent. For every donor, an aliquot of PBMCs went through flow cytometry to measure the percentages of naive CD45RAhigh/CD27high T cells.

The clonotype comes from a man younger than 35 in good health. The specimen was blood. The rearranged segments are TRBV5-1 and TRBJ1-1; the D gene is perhaps TRBD1, on 5 matching bases. The DNA sequence is TGCGCCAGCAGCTTGGTTCTGGGGGAAAACACTGAAGCTTTCTTT. Its translation is CASSLVLGENTEAFF.